A selection of T cell receptor beta chains follows, all from one sample in a study of T cells in Graves' hyperthyroidism and ophthalmopathy. TCRdb reanalysed the multiplex PCR reads using MiXCR and keeps one entry per CDR3 protein. The table has approximately 200,000 distinct CDR3 sequences, 15% to 20% seen once; the top ten hold over 35%. The specimen was blood. The source of these receptors is a man between 35 and 55 years old with Graves' hyperthyroidism. CDR3s leave out the opening cysteine and the closing phenylalanine or tryptophan. Fields, in order: V gene, clone size, CDR3 protein. The size of a clone is reported for some rows only, either as once, few or many, or as a class for expanded clones.

v_call: TRBV28
clone_size: many
cdr3_aa: ASSDSNYGYT

v_call: TRBV7-2
clone_size: many
cdr3_aa: ASSLGTSGGEQF

v_call: TRBV28
clone_size: many
cdr3_aa: ASSTTTGGTEAF

v_call: TRBV27
clone_size: few
cdr3_aa: ASSPLHLGSRGTSNQPQH

v_call: TRBV6-2/TRBV6-3
clone_size: many
cdr3_aa: ASSEIQESYGYT

v_call: TRBV28
clone_size: NA
cdr3_aa: AGSLDRPSNQPQH

v_call: TRBV4-2
clone_size: many
cdr3_aa: ASSRTHGSTEAF

v_call: TRBV20-1
clone_size: many
cdr3_aa: SAWTGGTDTQY

v_call: TRBV6-2/TRBV6-3
clone_size: NA
cdr3_aa: ASGLAGTYNEQF

v_call: TRBV5-5
clone_size: many
cdr3_aa: ASSATGTDSRGYT

v_call: TRBV5-4
clone_size: NA
cdr3_aa: ASKKGSGYT

v_call: TRBV18
clone_size: NA
cdr3_aa: ASSPRWGNPMGYNEQF

v_call: TRBV6-5
clone_size: few
cdr3_aa: ASSYPGGAGTDTQY

v_call: TRBV24-1
clone_size: many
cdr3_aa: ATSDPRVYPHGYT

v_call: TRBV30
clone_size: many
cdr3_aa: AGREFKSLGALH

v_call: TRBV12-3/TRBV12-4
clone_size: many
cdr3_aa: ASSRGQAGSPLH

v_call: TRBV30
clone_size: few
cdr3_aa: AFQTGDAF

v_call: TRBV5-8
clone_size: few
cdr3_aa: ASSAKGWGDTQY

v_call: TRBV28
clone_size: many
cdr3_aa: ASSFRGPTEAF

v_call: TRBV5-1
clone_size: many
cdr3_aa: ASSAHGTMNTEAF

v_call: TRBV6-2/TRBV6-3
clone_size: many
cdr3_aa: ASSLQMNTEAF

v_call: TRBV24-1
clone_size: NA
cdr3_aa: ATSDHTGGWYNEQF

v_call: TRBV7-2
clone_size: NA
cdr3_aa: ASSLVLGGGTQY

v_call: TRBV5-1
clone_size: many
cdr3_aa: ASSLAGGPLRDTEAF

v_call: TRBV18
clone_size: many
cdr3_aa: ASSPEDRAYGYT

v_call: TRBV18
clone_size: many
cdr3_aa: ASSPPRGASRETQY

v_call: TRBV6-1
clone_size: NA
cdr3_aa: ASGEETGRLYGYT